Described below is a single TCR beta chain sequence and its context. One end of the junction does not line up with germline, which may come from a read error. This sample was included in a study of blood T cell repertoires in COVID-19. Study-level background: Sources were T cells, B-cell-depleted T cells, or PBMCs; the material itself was cDNA or gDNA.

Assay: immunoSEQ multiplex PCR; the TCRdb copy retains only in-frame clones and omits some. The top ten hold roughly 6.5% of the sample, which has 110,000 to 150,000 clones, about 84% seen once. Germline-derived CDR1 and CDR2 are KGHSH and LQKENI. The CDR3 covers 16 residues. The chain uses TRBV18 and TRBJ1-2; 10 nucleotides line up with TRBD1. This receptor was obtained from a human donor in a cohort sampled during active COVID-19. The specimen sequenced was peripheral blood. CDR3 region: CASSAPTGGEIGGYTF. The CDR3 nucleotides read TGTGCCAGCTCAGCACCGACAGGGGGCGAGATTGGAGGTTACACCTTC.